This TCR beta chain stems from a study of blood T cell repertoires in COVID-19. Overall study: From the United States, Italy and Spain came samples of acute and convalescent COVID-19.

This CDR3 comprises 12 residues. V lost 3 bases and J lost 5, with 10 bases in between. Per the germline V gene, CDR1 is DFQATT and CDR2 is SNEGSKA (reference sequence). The data were produced by immunoSEQ multiplex PCR, yet TCRdb's version contains in-frame clones alone and is incomplete. The data show under 250,000 clones, with 85% seen just once and 2% to 3% held by the top ten. Enrolment of Seattle patients took place during active infection, and they were followed longitudinally. Sequencing was carried out using peripheral blood. This receptor was taken from a woman in her seventies with COVID-19, enrolled during active disease. This sequence joins TRBV20-1 and TRBJ1-2; D gene ambiguous. CDR3 DNA sequence: TGCAGTGCTAGTGTTGGAGCATATGGCTACACCTTC. Residues: CSASVGAYGYTF.